Below, 17 T cell receptor beta chains from the same sample are listed, as sequenced in a study of vaccination and CD4 T cells after COVID-19. TCRdb independently ran MiXCR on the PCR reads; one entry per CDR3 protein. The sample has tens of thousands of distinct CDR3 sequences; around 49% are singletons. Material: CD4+ T cells from blood, obtained before SARS-CoV-2 vaccination. All receptors derive from a human donor who had recovered from COVID-19.

Written as DNA, the CDR3 is TGTGCCAGTAGTAAAACAAAATACCGGGACGGAAATAATTCACCCCTCCACTTT. Protein product: CASSKTKYRDGNNSPLHF. V and J are TRBV19 and TRBJ1-6; maybe TRBD1 (5 bases). V was shortened by 4 bases and J by 5 bases, with 21 bases between the two germline ends. The germline V gene encodes CDR1 LNHDA and CDR2 SQIVND (reference sequence). The CDR3 is made up of 18 amino acids.

This clonotype was counted once. The CDR3 spells CASTLTGSGGNEQFF. The CDR3 DNA follows: TGTGCCAGCACCCTAACAGGGAGCGGGGGCAATGAGCAGTTCTTC. The chain uses TRBV7-3 and TRBJ2-1, with 8 bases matching TRBD2. There are 15 residues in the CDR3. V gave up 7 bases and J gave up 6 bases; unmatched junction bases: 11. Germline assignment: CDR1 SGHTA and CDR2 FQGTGA.

There are a few counts of this clonotype. This rearrangement joins TRBV7-2 to TRBJ2-3, with D unclear. V was cut by 7 bases and J by 0 bases, with 11 bases left in between. The CDR3 totals 14 residues. Germline V lookup: CDR1 SGHTA, CDR2 FQGNSA. The CDR3 loop reads CASNPTFSTDTQYF. The CDR3 DNA reads as TGTGCCAGCAACCCAACCTTTAGCACAGATACGCAGTATTTT.

The chain combines TRBV2 with TRBJ1-5; the D is unclear. Trimming pared 3 bases from V and 4 bases from J, leaving 10 bases between. The length of the CDR3 is 14 residues. CDR1 is SNHLY, CDR2 FYNNEI, per germline. CDR3 DNA: TGTGCCAGCAGTGATCGCCAGGCTAATCAGCCCCAGCATTTT. Encoded protein: CASSDRQANQPQHF.

The V call is TRBV7-3, the J call TRBJ1-2; D remains unclear. CDR3 size: 12 residues. Germline CDR1 is SGHTA and CDR2 is FQGTGA. Trimming shortened V by 2 bases and J by 5 bases, and 6 bases separated the two germline ends. CDR3 residues: CASSLLGYGYTF. For the CDR3, the DNA is TGTGCCAGCAGCTTATTGGGGTATGGCTACACCTTC.

The chain is built from TRBV7-2 and TRBJ2-5; no definite D call. CDR1 is SGHTA and CDR2 is FQGNSA in the germline V gene. The V and J ends lost 0 bases and 5 bases respectively, with 7 bases between them. The CDR3 is made up of 13 amino acids. The CDR3 is CASSLAHRETQYF. CDR3 coding DNA: TGTGCCAGCAGCTTAGCCCACCGGGAGACCCAGTACTTC.

This clonotype was detected only a few times. J is TRBJ2-5 and V is TRBV10-3; TRBD1 matches at 7 bases. The CDR3 sequence is 14 residues long. From germline, CDR1 is ENHRY and CDR2 SYGVKD. V was clipped by 5 bases and J by 1 base; unmatched bases: 4. As DNA, the CDR3 is TGTGCCATCAGTAAAAGGACAGGCCAAGAGACCCAGTACTTC. It translates to CAISKRTGQETQYF.

The chain carries TRBV2 and TRBJ2-3; D is undetermined. V was shortened by 4 bases and J by 6 bases, with 20 bases between the two germline ends. The length of the CDR3 is 16 residues. CDR1 is SNHLY, CDR2 FYNNEI, per germline. CDR3 nucleotides: TGTGCCAGCAGTGTGGGTTTAACGGGCAACGGGGATACGCAGTATTTT. It specifies CASSVGLTGNGDTQYF. The whole variable domain, filled in from reference TRBV2 and TRBJ2-3, reads EPEVTQTPSHQVTQMGQEVILRCVPISNHLYFYWYRQILGQKVEFLVSFYNNEISEKSEIFDDQFSVERPDGSNFTLKIRSTKLEDSAMYFCASSVGLTGNGDTQYFGPGTRLTVL.

This clonotype was observed a handful of times. CDR3 residues: CSARTVMHSPLHF. The CDR3 DNA is TGCAGTGCTAGGACGGTAATGCATTCACCCCTCCACTTT. The chain joins TRBV20-1 to TRBJ1-6; D gene uncertain. Per the germline V gene, CDR1 is DFQATT and CDR2 is SNEGSKA (reference sequence). With 3 bases removed from V and 8 bases from J, the gap between germline ends came to 11 bases. CDR3 length: 13 residues.

The V gene is TRBV19, the J gene TRBJ2-5; the D gene is possibly TRBD1 (7 bases). Trimming left V 4 bases short and J 5 bases short, with 14 bases between. This CDR3 contains 14 residues. Per germline, CDR1 LNHDA and CDR2 SQIVND (reference sequence). The CDR3 DNA reads as TGTGCCAGTAGTAGCCAGGGGGGCCGGGAGACCCAGTACTTC. It is translated as CASSSQGGRETQYF. Complete variable domain (other parts from reference TRBV19 and TRBJ2-5): DGGITQSPKYLFRKEGQNVTLSCEQNLNHDAMYWYRQDPGQGLRLIYYSQIVNDFQKGDIAEGYSVSREKKESFPLTVTSAQKNPTAFYLCASSSQGGRETQYFGPGTRLLVL.

There are a few counts of this clonotype. The chain joins TRBV24-1 to TRBJ2-2; D not resolved. This CDR3 spans 14 amino acids. V lost 3 bases, J lost 5 bases, and 9 bases lay in between. Germline assignment: CDR1 KGHDR and CDR2 SFDVKD. CDR3 amino acids: CATSDETATGELFF. DNA for the CDR3: TGTGCCACCAGTGATGAGACTGCGACCGGGGAGCTGTTTTTT.

The chain recombines TRBV6-2 or TRBV6-3 with TRBJ1-2; D might be TRBD1 (5 bases). Trimming took 2 bases from V and 1 from J, leaving 5 bases between them. Per the germline V gene, CDR1 is MNHEY and CDR2 is SVGEGT. The CDR3 runs to 13 residues. The CDR3 nucleotides read TGTGCCAGCAGTTACGACAGTAACTATGGCTACACCTTC. Translated, it gives CASSYDSNYGYTF.

The rearrangement joins TRBV4-2 to TRBJ1-2; weak D call: TRBD1 (5 bases). Trimming stripped 5 bases from V and 4 bases from J, with 17 bases between. The CDR3 contains 15 residues. Germline V gene lookup returns CDR1 LGHNA and CDR2 YNFKEQ. DNA of the CDR3: TGTGCCAGCAGCGTTGGGACCCGGGATGGCTATGGCTACACCTTC. It encodes CASSVGTRDGYGYTF.

This clonotype was recorded a few times. V is TRBV7-2 and J is TRBJ1-1; 9 positions agree with TRBD1. The germline CDR1 and CDR2 sequences are SGHTA and FQGNSA. Unmatched junction bases numbered 14, after V lost 5 bases and J lost 7 bases. This CDR3 region has 16 residues. The CDR3 loop is CASSPGTGISNGEAFF. The CDR3 nucleotides are TGTGCCAGCAGCCCCGGGACAGGGATCTCTAACGGTGAAGCTTTCTTT.

The V and J genes are TRBV7-9 and TRBJ1-6; 9 bases agree with TRBD1. Trimming took 5 bases from V and 10 from J; bases not matched to a gene: 9. The CDR3 covers 15 residues. CDR1 and CDR2 (germline): SEHNR, FQNEAQ (reference sequence). The CDR3 region has the DNA TGTGCCAGCAGCGGTACAGGGGGCCTAGGGTCACCCCTCCACTTT. This encodes CASSGTGGLGSPLHF. Full variable domain (rest looked up from reference TRBV7-9 and TRBJ1-6): DTGVSQNPRHKITKRGQNVTFRCDPISEHNRLYWYRQTLGQGPEFLTYFQNEAQLEKSRLLSDRFSAERPKGSFSTLEIQRTEQGDSAMYLCASSGTGGLGSPLHFGNGTRLTVT.

The chain has TRBV7-6 and TRBJ2-1; TRBD2 matches at 8 bases. The CDR3 has 18 residues. Germline values: CDR1 SGHVS, CDR2 FNYEAQ. Losses at the gene ends were 3 bases for V and 0 bases for J; bases not matched to a gene: 10. For the CDR3, the DNA is TGTGCCAGCAGCTTCTTAGCGGGACTAACTAGCTCCTACAATGAGCAGTTCTTC. This translates into CASSFLAGLTSSYNEQFF.

The gene calls are TRBV6-1 and TRBJ1-2; D is perhaps TRBD1 (5 bases). V was pared by 3 bases and J by 4 bases, with 15 bases between. This CDR3 is 15 amino acids long. The germline V gene encodes CDR1 MNHNS and CDR2 SASEGT. The CDR3 loop reads CASSDQGRALYGYTF. In DNA, the CDR3 is TGTGCCAGCAGTGACCAGGGCCGAGCCCTCTATGGCTACACCTTC.